A single count supports the clone carrying this T cell receptor (beta chain). Germline CDR1 is SGHNT and CDR2 is YYREEE (reference sequence). The CDR3 extends over 16 amino acids. V lost 4 bases and J lost 5; bases outside the gene matches: 13. This entry comes from a study of blood T cell repertoires in COVID-19. Authors' analysis steps: By means of reference gene primer amplification, nucleated cell counts were estimated. TCRdb's copy holds only in-frame clones and misses some; the assay was immunoSEQ multiplex PCR. V and J calls and clone size are as listed in that table; D and trimming were resolved from the DNA. The data show 150,000 to 200,000 clones, approximately 74% seen once.

V and J are TRBV5-4 and TRBJ2-7, with 9 bases aligning to TRBD1. The sample consisted of peripheral blood. This clonotype was obtained from a woman of 80 years or more with acute or convalescent COVID-19. CDR3 sequence reads: CASSPGTGSYLHEQYF. In DNA form, the CDR3 reads TGTGCCAGCAGCCCTGGGACAGGGTCCTATCTACACGAGCAGTACTTC.